This note documents a single T cell receptor beta chain sequence. The record originates from a study of blood T cell repertoires in COVID-19. The overall study: PBMCs, B-cell-depleted T cells, or T cells provided the cDNA or gDNA that made up the material.

Profiled with immunoSEQ multiplex PCR; TCRdb holds only in-frame clones, not every one. The data show about 340,000 clones, with about 86% seen just once and around 4.5% held by the top ten. Germline CDR1 reads LGHNA; CDR2 reads YNFKEQ. The CDR3 has 13 residues. Trimming removed 1 base from V and 1 base from J, with 4 bases in between. The clonotype was recovered from a woman aged 40 to 50 with acute COVID-19. Sequencing was done on a sample of PBMCs or T cells enriched from blood (not recorded which). This chain uses TRBV4-2 with TRBJ1-1, with D unclear. The CDR3 DNA sequence: TGTGCCAGCAGCCAAGGCGAGAACACTGAAGCTTTCTTT. It codes for CASSQGENTEAFF.